A single sample gave rise to the 2 T cell receptor beta chains below, sequenced in a study of post-analysis software for immune sequencing data. Their cognate antigens are unknown. Study conclusions and caveats: Comparison of patients with controls showed five TRBV segments more frequent in patients, TRBV5-6, TRBV5-1 and TRBV20-1 among them.

Unique-molecular-identifier-tagged TCR beta cDNA libraries were used. One entry per CDR3 protein results from TCRdb running MiXCR on the PCR reads. Among approximately 630,000 distinct CDR3 sequences listed, approximately 59% were seen once. Sequenced input: blood. These receptors all stem from a girl aged 2 to 9 with multiple sclerosis.

V is TRBV29-1 and J is TRBJ1-2, with D hard to call. Trimming cost V 7 bases and J 2 bases, with 11 bases left between them. Germline CDR1 and CDR2: SQVTM and ANQGSEA. CDR3 length: 12 residues. CDR3 bases: TGCAGCGCCCGACCATTGAACTATGGCTACACCTTC. It yields the protein CSARPLNYGYTF.

This clonotype turned up a few times. The J gene is TRBJ2-3, the V gene TRBV7-2, with D possibly TRBD2 on 6 matching bases. CDR3 length: 15 amino acids. With 5 bases removed from V and 0 bases from J, the gap between germline ends came to 12 bases. The germline V gene has CDR1 SGHTA and CDR2 FQGNSA. The CDR3 DNA reads TGTGCCAGCAGCCGCGGCGGGGCTAGCACAGATACGCAGTATTTT. As protein: CASSRGGASTDTQYF.